The 23 T cell receptor beta chains below all came from one sample that was sequenced in a study of cytomegalovirus exposure and HLA in healthy donors. Method: immunoSEQ multiplex PCR; TCRdb's copy keeps in-frame clones and lacks some. The sample comprises around 260,000 clones, 90% of which are singletons, and 2.5% to 3.5% rests with the top ten. The sample comprised PBMCs. The receptors come from a woman in her 30s in good health and CMV-seronegative.

V is TRBV5-1 and J is TRBJ1-4, with 7 bases matching TRBD1. V lost 5 bases, J lost 5 bases, and 6 bases stayed unmatched. Germline V lookup: CDR1 SGHRS, CDR2 YFSETQ. This CDR3 contains 14 residues. The CDR3: CASRRQGWNEKLFF. The CDR3 coding sequence is TGCGCCAGCAGGAGACAGGGCTGGAATGAAAAACTGTTTTTT.

The chain combines TRBV6-5 with TRBJ2-1, with D tentatively TRBD1 (6 bases). This CDR3 has 13 residues. The V gene's germline CDR1 is MNHEY and CDR2 SVGAGI. Between the trimmed V and J ends, which lost 6 bases and 12 bases, there was a span of 18 bases. CDR3 nucleotides: TGTGCCAGCAGGTTGAACAGGGAATACTCGCAGTTCTTC. Encoded protein: CASRLNREYSQFF.

V is TRBV5-6 and J is TRBJ2-2, with TRBD1 matching over 10 bases. V gave up 4 bases and J gave up 6 bases; unmatched junction bases: 6. The germline V gene encodes CDR1 SGHDT and CDR2 YYEEEE. This CDR3 comprises 15 residues. CDR3 sequence reads: CASSRGQGRAGELFF. The CDR3 DNA sequence: TGTGCCAGCAGCAGGGGACAGGGGAGGGCCGGGGAGCTGTTTTTT.

The V gene is TRBV28, the J gene TRBJ2-7; D unclear. This CDR3 contains 12 residues. V was cut by 5 bases and J by 7 bases, with 12 bases left in between. In germline, CDR1 is MDHEN, CDR2 SYDVKM. CDR3 DNA: TGTGCCAGCAGTGGCTTTAGGGTAGAGCAGTACTTC. It codes for CASSGFRVEQYF.

The chain has TRBV28 and TRBJ2-7; D unclear. V gave up 3 bases and J gave up 0 bases, with 9 bases separating them. Per the germline V gene, CDR1 is MDHEN and CDR2 is SYDVKM. The CDR3 length is 14 residues. The CDR3 loop is CASSLTLHSYEQYF. The CDR3 nucleotides are TGTGCCAGCAGTTTGACTCTACACTCCTACGAGCAGTACTTC.

The V and J genes are TRBV27 and TRBJ1-2; 7 bases match TRBD1. CDR1 and CDR2 (germline): MNHEY, SMNVEV (reference sequence). V dropped 6 bases and J dropped 8; count of bases not matched to a gene: 9. The CDR3 has 13 residues. The CDR3 nucleotides read TGTGCCAGCAGAGCGACAGGGTCGCGGGGCTACACCTTC. It is translated as CASRATGSRGYTF.

The chain couples TRBV5-1 to TRBJ2-3, with 8 bases matching TRBD1. Trimming took 4 bases from V and 0 from J; bases not matched to a gene: 4. This CDR3 is built from 15 residues. Germline V gene sequence: CDR1 SGHRS, CDR2 YFSETQ. The CDR3, as DNA: TGCGCCAGCAGCGAAGGACAGGGTAGCACAGATACGCAGTATTTT. This translates into CASSEGQGSTDTQYF.

CDR3 protein: CASSPDGGRAGEQYF. CDR3 DNA: TGTGCCAGCAGCCCCGATGGGGGAAGGGCGGGCGAGCAGTACTTC. V usage is TRBV9 and J usage is TRBJ2-7; D may correspond to TRBD1 or TRBD2 (5 bases each). The CDR3 runs 15 residues. Germline V gene lookup returns CDR1 SGDLS and CDR2 YYNGEE. Trimming cost V 4 bases and J 6 bases, with 20 bases left between them.

This rearrangement joins TRBV18 to TRBJ1-5; D unresolved. CDR1 is KGHSH, CDR2 LQKENI, per germline. V lost 3 bases and J 4 bases, leaving 7 bases between the germline ends. The length of the CDR3 is 13 residues. In DNA form, the CDR3 reads TGTGCCAGCTCACCCTCTAAAAATCAGCCCCAGCATTTT. It encodes CASSPSKNQPQHF.

The V gene is TRBV6-5, the J gene TRBJ1-4, with a possible D match to TRBD1 (5 bases). The CDR3 spans 15 residues. CDR1 and CDR2 (germline): MNHEY, SVGAGI. V lost 0 bases and J 8 bases, leaving 13 bases between the germline ends. Written as DNA, the CDR3 is TGTGCCAGCAGTTACTCGCGGCAGGGCCACGAAAAACTGTTTTTT. Translating it yields CASSYSRQGHEKLFF.

V is TRBV4-1 and J is TRBJ1-1; D is unclear. CDR1 is MGHRA, CDR2 YSYEKL, per germline. CDR3 length: 17 residues. V lost 0 bases and J lost 0, with 14 bases in between. The CDR3 region is CASSQEQLHRVNTEAFF. CDR3 in DNA: TGCGCCAGCAGCCAAGAACAACTTCATCGGGTGAACACTGAAGCTTTCTTT.

The CDR3: CASSSGGTGYTF. The CDR3, as DNA: TGTGCCAGCAGCTCCGGGGGCACTGGCTACACCTTC. The chain recombines TRBV11-2 with TRBJ1-2; D might be TRBD1 (6 bases). Trimming stripped 4 bases from V and 7 bases from J, with 10 bases between. CDR1 SGHAT and CDR2 FQNNGV come from the germline V gene. The length of the CDR3 is 12 residues. The variable domain in full, with the rest retrieved from reference TRBV11-2 and TRBJ1-2, is EAGVAQSPRYKIIEKRQSVAFWCNPISGHATLYWYQQILGQGPKLLIQFQNNGVVDDSQLPKDRFSAERLKGVDSTLKIQPAKLEDSAVYLCASSSGGTGYTFGSGTRLTVV.

This chain connects TRBV9 to TRBJ2-7; 7 bases align to TRBD2. Germline V CDR1 and CDR2: SGDLS, YYNGEE. With 3 bases clipped from V and 2 bases from J, the junction kept 5 bases outside the gene matches. There are 14 residues in the CDR3. This CDR3 reads CASSGAGLAYEQYF. CDR3 in DNA: TGTGCCAGCAGCGGAGCGGGGTTAGCCTACGAGCAGTACTTC.

This clone was observed a handful of times. The rearrangement uses TRBV25-1 and TRBJ2-5, with 9 bases that match TRBD1. Unmatched junction bases numbered 7, after V lost 5 bases and J lost 6 bases. Germline CDR1 MGHDK, CDR2 SYGVNS. The CDR3 totals 14 residues. The CDR3 protein is CASSNPGQGKTQYF. The CDR3 nucleotides are TGTGCCAGCAGTAACCCGGGACAGGGCAAGACCCAGTACTTC.

CDR3 region: CATTGLVRDSGNTIYF. For the CDR3, the DNA is TGTGCCACCACGGGTCTTGTGAGGGACTCTGGAAACACCATATATTTT. The chain recombines TRBV6-6 with TRBJ1-3; D is ambiguous. Deletions cut 10 bases from V and 0 bases from J, with 19 bases between. Germline V gene data show CDR1 as MNHNY and CDR2 as SVGAGI (reference sequence). The CDR3 has 16 amino acids.

The chain uses TRBV11-3 and TRBJ2-3; D is undetermined. Germline values: CDR1 SGHNT, CDR2 YENEEA. This CDR3 region has 14 residues. V gave up 5 bases and J gave up 2 bases, with 11 bases separating them. The CDR3 sequence: CASSPTGYTDTQYF. The CDR3 nucleotides read TGTGCCAGCAGCCCCACTGGCTACACAGATACGCAGTATTTT.

The chain recombines TRBV15 with TRBJ2-7; D could derive from TRBD1 or TRBD2 (7 bases each). The CDR3 length is 14 residues. Looked up from germline, CDR1 is LNHNV and CDR2 is YYDKDF (reference sequence). Trimming stripped 7 bases from V and 0 bases from J, with 13 bases between. Here the CDR3 reads CATKAGQSSYEQYF. The CDR3 bases are TGTGCCACCAAAGCGGGACAGTCCTCCTACGAGCAGTACTTC. Based on the CDR3 plus reference TRBV15 and TRBJ2-7, the full variable domain is DAMVIQNPRYQVTQFGKPVTLSCSQTLNHNVMYWYQQKSSQAPKLLFHYYDKDFNNEADTPDNFQSRRPNTSFCFLDIRSPGLGDTAMYLCATKAGQSSYEQYFGPGTRLTVT.

Comments on this clone: The same CDR3 arises from other DNA sequences in this sample as well. J is TRBJ2-5 and V is TRBV7-9; D gene uncertain. Germline lookup yields CDR1 SEHNR and CDR2 FQNEAQ (reference sequence). Between the trimmed V and J ends, which lost 5 bases and 4 bases, there was a span of 5 bases. This CDR3 spans 11 amino acids. Here the CDR3 reads CASSPRETQYF. The CDR3 bases are TGTGCCAGCAGCCCCCGAGAGACCCAGTACTTC. Looking up the rest from reference TRBV7-9 and TRBJ2-5 gives the full variable domain: DTGVSQNPRHKITKRGQNVTFRCDPISEHNRLYWYRQTLGQGPEFLTYFQNEAQLEKSRLLSDRFSAERPKGSFSTLEIQRTEQGDSAMYLCASSPRETQYFGPGTRLLVL.

The chain links TRBV11-2 to TRBJ2-2, with a tentative D call TRBD2 (5 bases). Trimming pared 1 base from V and 1 base from J, leaving 10 bases between. The CDR3 has 16 amino acids. Germline CDR1 is SGHAT and CDR2 is FQNNGV. CDR3 DNA sequence: TGTGCCAGCAGCTTAGCATGGACTCTGAACACCGGGGAGCTGTTTTTT. It specifies CASSLAWTLNTGELFF.

This clone was detected a few times. V and J are TRBV11-2 and TRBJ2-2; D possibly matches TRBD1 or TRBD2 (6 bases each). Germline V gene data show CDR1 as SGHAT and CDR2 as FQNNGV. CDR3 length: 15 residues. V lost 3 bases and J 0 bases, leaving 8 bases between the germline ends. This CDR3 reads CASSLRGANTGELFF. CDR3 coding DNA: TGTGCCAGCAGCTTGAGGGGGGCGAACACCGGGGAGCTGTTTTTT.

This chain uses TRBV5-6 with TRBJ2-7; D possibly uses TRBD1 or TRBD2 (5 bases each). The length of the CDR3 is 17 residues. The germline V gene encodes CDR1 SGHDT and CDR2 YYEEEE. Trimming stripped 2 bases from V and 5 bases from J, with 23 bases between. The CDR3 region is CASSFAPLWGSTHEQYF. For the CDR3, the DNA is TGTGCCAGCAGCTTCGCGCCCCTCTGGGGGAGTACCCACGAGCAGTACTTC.

This chain uses TRBV5-1 with TRBJ1-2, with D maybe TRBD1 (5 bases). V lost 0 bases, J lost 10 bases, and 28 bases lay in between. This CDR3 spans 18 amino acids. Germline-derived CDR1 and CDR2 are SGHRS and YFSETQ. For the CDR3, the DNA is TGCGCCAGCAGCTTGGAAGTTCCGGGCAGGGTCGCCCCTTATACCTACACCTTC. Translating gives CASSLEVPGRVAPYTYTF.

The chain uses TRBV5-1 and TRBJ2-3; 11 bases are a match to TRBD2. The CDR3 is 16 residues long. Germline V gene lookup returns CDR1 SGHRS and CDR2 YFSETQ. J lost 4 bases, V lost 4 bases, and 8 bases had no gene match. CDR3 amino acids: CASSQELAGGSDTQYF. In DNA form, the CDR3 reads TGCGCCAGCAGCCAAGAGCTAGCGGGAGGTTCAGATACGCAGTATTTT.